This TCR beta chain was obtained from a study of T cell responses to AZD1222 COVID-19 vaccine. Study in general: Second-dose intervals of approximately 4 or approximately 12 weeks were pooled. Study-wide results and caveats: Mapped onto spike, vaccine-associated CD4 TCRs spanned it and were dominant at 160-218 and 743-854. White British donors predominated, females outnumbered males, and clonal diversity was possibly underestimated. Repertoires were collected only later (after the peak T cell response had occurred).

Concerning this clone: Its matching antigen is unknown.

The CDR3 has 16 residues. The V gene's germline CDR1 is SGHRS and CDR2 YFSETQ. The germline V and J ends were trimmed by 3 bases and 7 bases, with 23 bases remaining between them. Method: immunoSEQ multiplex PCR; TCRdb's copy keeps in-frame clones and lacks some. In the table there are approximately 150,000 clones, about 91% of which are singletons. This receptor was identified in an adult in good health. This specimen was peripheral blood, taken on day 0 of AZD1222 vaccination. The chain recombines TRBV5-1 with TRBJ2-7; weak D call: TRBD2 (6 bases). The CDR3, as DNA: TGCGCCAGCAGCTCTCCAAGAGACGGGGGATTGGGTGAGCAGTACTTC. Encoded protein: CASSSPRDGGLGEQYF.